The 16 T cell receptor beta chains below all came from one sample that was sequenced in a study of molecular identifiers for immune sequencing clone quantification (dated by TCRdb to the late 2010s). The library was prepared using PCR. Sequencing used an Illumina HiSeq 4000. Starting from the raw public reads, TCRdb applied fastp trimming at Q25, assembled clones with MiXCR and retained in-frame beta chains. When rows share a CDR3 protein, they turn into one entry using the most common DNA and genes. This sample comprises 85,000 to 95,000 distinct CDR3 sequences, 15% to 20% of them detected only once. 0.75% to 0.95% of the sample rests with the top ten. The source material was naive CD8+ T cells from blood, with Jurkat cell RNA spiked in. The label giving this sample's cell subset or site can be read as: FACS-sorted CD8+CD4-CCR7+CD45RA+ naive T cells. The receptors stem from a human donor in good health. Some libraries in this study had Jurkat cell RNA spiked in.

V and J are TRBV2 and TRBJ1-4; 7 bases fit TRBD1. Trimming at V came to 4 bases and at J to 3 bases, leaving 8 bases not matched to a gene. The germline V gene encodes CDR1 SNHLY and CDR2 FYNNEI. This CDR3 has 16 amino acids. CDR3 sequence reads: CASSAVTGLPNEKLFF. The CDR3 DNA is TGTGCCAGCAGTGCGGTGACAGGGTTGCCTAATGAAAAACTGTTTTTT.

This clonotype occurred many times. The genes are TRBV27 and TRBJ1-5; no clear D. The germline CDR1 and CDR2 sequences are MNHEY and SMNVEV (reference sequence). Trimming shortened V by 1 base and J by 7 bases, and 8 bases separated the two germline ends. The CDR3 is 13 amino acids. The CDR3 DNA reads TGTGCCAGCAGTTTATGGTGGCCGCAGCCCCAGCATTTT. Translating it yields CASSLWWPQPQHF.

There are many counts of this clonotype. The V gene is TRBV7-9, the J gene TRBJ1-2, with D unresolved. CDR3 length equals 13 residues. Germline-derived CDR1 and CDR2 are SEHNR and FQNEAQ (reference sequence). Trimming shortened V by 1 base and J by 8 bases, and 11 bases separated the two germline ends. DNA of the CDR3: TGTGCCAGCAGCTTAGGACACCTGAGCGGCTACACCTTC. Its translation is CASSLGHLSGYTF.

This clonotype was picked up many times. The chain uses TRBV27 and TRBJ1-5; maybe TRBD1 (5 bases). With 1 base removed from V and 4 bases from J, the gap between germline ends came to 14 bases. Germline CDR1 reads MNHEY; CDR2 reads SMNVEV (reference sequence). The CDR3 is made up of 16 amino acids. The DNA of the CDR3 is TGTGCCAGCAGTTTATTCGGAACAGGTTATAATCAGCCCCAGCATTTT. This codes for CASSLFGTGYNQPQHF.

This clonotype appeared many times. The chain uses TRBV6-4 and TRBJ1-2; no firm D call. The V end lost 5 bases, the J end lost 0 bases, and 7 bases lay between the germline ends. Per the germline V gene, CDR1 is MRHNA and CDR2 is SNTAGT. The CDR3 is made up of 13 amino acids. As DNA, the CDR3 is TGTGCCAGCAGTACCACAGCTAACTATGGCTACACCTTC. Translating gives CASSTTANYGYTF.

This clonotype was recorded at least ten times. The missing conserved phenylalanine or tryptophan at the end of this CDR3 makes a read error likely. Because the CDR3's place on the DNA is in doubt, the DNA is left out and the CDR3 is given as listed by TCRdb. The chain is built from TRBV21-1 and TRBJ2-7. TRBV21-1 is a documented pseudogene. The CDR3 adds up to 12 amino acids, both ends counted. CDR3 sequence reads: CASSNRIESRFI.

With respect to this clonotype: At one end the junction does not follow the germline gene, possibly because of a read error. The genes are TRBV7-9 and TRBJ2-5; TRBD1 aligns across 10 bases. In germline, CDR1 is SEHNR, CDR2 FQNEAQ (reference sequence). This CDR3 is 17 amino acids long. In DNA, the CDR3 is TGCGCCAGCAGCTCCTTCGCGGGGACAGGGGTAGTGGAGACCCGGTACTTC. Amino acids: CASSSFAGTGVVETRYF.

As to this clonotype: Sequence at one end of the junction differs from germline and may be a read error. The V gene is TRBV29-1, the J gene TRBJ2-1, with D tentatively TRBD2 (5 bases). This CDR3 spans 13 amino acids. Germline V CDR1 and CDR2: SQVTM, ANQGSEA. The CDR3 nucleotides are TGCAGCGTTGATCCCAGCCGGGCGGGTGAGCAGCTCTTC. It codes for CSVDPSRAGEQLF.

In this sample, this clonotype turned up many times. The chain couples TRBV10-2 to TRBJ1-1, with a tentative D call TRBD1 (6 bases). Trimming pared 6 bases from V and 5 bases from J, leaving 19 bases between. The CDR3 runs 15 residues. Germline CDR1 is WSHSY and CDR2 is SAAADI. Here the CDR3 reads CASSPGEGGWTEAFF. CDR3 nucleotides: TGCGCCAGCAGCCCCGGGGAAGGGGGGTGGACTGAAGCTTTCTTT.

This clonotype was found many times. The V and J genes are TRBV27 and TRBJ2-1; no definite D call. The V end lost 3 bases, the J end lost 9 bases, and 12 bases lay between the germline ends. CDR1 is MNHEY, CDR2 SMNVEV, per germline (reference sequence). The CDR3 length is 13 residues. The CDR3 reads CASSFSGRGEQFF. In DNA, the CDR3 is TGTGCCAGCAGTTTTTCAGGCCGCGGTGAGCAGTTCTTC.

Details on this clonotype: This clone may be a read error of a much larger clone one base away. This chain uses TRBV7-9 with TRBJ2-7; D remains unclear. CDR1 and CDR2 from the germline V gene are SEHNR and FQNEAQ (reference sequence). The CDR3 loop spans 13 amino acids. Between the trimmed V and J ends, which lost 5 bases and 2 bases, there was a span of 10 bases. CDR3 sequence (DNA): TGTGCCAGCAGCCCGACCACGGCCTACGAGCAGTACTTC. As protein: CASSPTTAYEQYF.

In this sample, this clonotype turned up many times. This sequence joins TRBV2 and TRBJ2-1, with D possibly matching TRBD2 (5 bases). In germline, CDR1 is SNHLY, CDR2 FYNNEI. V was cut by 3 bases and J by 4 bases, with 7 bases left in between. The CDR3 loop spans 13 amino acids. This CDR3 is CASSDEGYNEQFF. CDR3 bases: TGTGCCAGCAGTGATGAGGGATACAATGAGCAGTTCTTC.

The chain uses TRBV4-1 and TRBJ1-2; weak D call: TRBD1 (5 bases). The germline V and J ends were trimmed by 1 base and 5 bases, with 17 bases remaining between them. CDR3 length: 16 residues. The germline gives CDR1 MGHRA, CDR2 YSYEKL. CDR3 amino acids: CASSQGAQGGSYGYTF. CDR3 bases: TGCGCCAGCAGCCAAGGCGCCCAGGGAGGGTCGTATGGCTACACCTTC.

With regard to this clonotype: A much larger clone differs by one base, so this may be a read error. V is TRBV19 and J is TRBJ1-1, with D maybe TRBD1 (5 bases). The CDR3 extends over 12 amino acids. Germline CDR1 LNHDA, CDR2 SQIVND (reference sequence). Here the CDR3 DNA reads TGTGCCCGTAGTACAGGACGCACTGAAGCTTTCTTT. Encoded protein: CARSTGRTEAFF.

This clonotype was counted many times. V gene TRBV6-2 or TRBV6-3 combines with J gene TRBJ2-7; the D is unclear. V lost 4 bases, J lost 1 base, and 11 bases lay in between. The V gene's germline CDR1 is MNHEY and CDR2 SVGEGT. CDR3 size: 14 residues. CDR3 residues: CASSSPGRSYEQYF. The CDR3 DNA reads TGTGCCAGCAGTTCGCCGGGTCGATCCTACGAGCAGTACTTC.

This clonotype showed up many times. The chain is built from TRBV11-3 and TRBJ2-1; D not resolved. The ends were cut back, 3 bases at V and 2 bases at J, with 5 bases in the middle. The CDR3 covers 13 residues. Germline V gene sequence: CDR1 SGHNT, CDR2 YENEEA. CDR3 nucleotide sequence: TGTGCCAGCAGCTTCAACACCTACAATGAGCAGTTCTTC. Translated, it gives CASSFNTYNEQFF.